The next 20 T cell receptor beta chains were all read from a single sample in a study of blood T cell repertoires in COVID-19. TCRdb's table, derived via immunoSEQ multiplex PCR, lists solely in-frame clones and lacks some. The data hold over 100,000 clones, with roughly 80% observed a single time. Sequencing was performed on peripheral blood. Every receptor here comes from a man aged 65-85 years with acute or convalescent COVID-19.

V usage is TRBV9 and J usage is TRBJ2-2; perhaps TRBD2 as D (6 bases). This CDR3 has 16 residues. The germline V gene has CDR1 SGDLS and CDR2 YYNGEE. Trimming removed 0 bases from V and 1 base from J, with 10 bases in between. The CDR3 loop reads CASSVGPAGNTGELFF. CDR3 bases: TGTGCCAGCAGCGTAGGCCCAGCGGGGAACACCGGGGAGCTGTTTTTT. Based on the CDR3 plus reference TRBV9 and TRBJ2-2, the full variable domain is DSGVTQTPKHLITATGQRVTLRCSPRSGDLSVYWYQQSLDQGLQFLIQYYNGEERAKGNILERFSAQQFPDLHSELNLSSLELGDSALYFCASSVGPAGNTGELFFGEGSRLTVL.

The chain has TRBV13 and TRBJ1-3; 7 bases align to TRBD1. The CDR3 is 17 amino acids. Trimming removed 5 bases from V and 0 bases from J; junction bases left unmatched: 10. Per germline, CDR1 PRHDT and CDR2 FYEKMQ (reference sequence). CDR3 DNA sequence: TGTGCCAGCAGCCGCAGGGACAGCTTCAACTCTGGAAACACCATATATTTT. This translates into CASSRRDSFNSGNTIYF. The full variable domain, its missing parts supplied by reference TRBV13 and TRBJ1-3, is AAGVIQSPRHLIKEKRETATLKCYPIPRHDTVYWYQQGPGQDPQFLISFYEKMQSDKGSIPDRFSAQQFSDYHSELNMSSLELGDSALYFCASSRRDSFNSGNTIYFGEGSWLTVV.

This chain joins TRBV18 and TRBJ1-5; D is possibly TRBD1 (6 bases). The length of the CDR3 is 12 residues. The V gene lost 2 bases and the J gene lost 13 bases, with 12 bases spanning the gap. In germline, CDR1 is KGHSH, CDR2 LQKENI. CDR3 amino acids: CASSPDQGTQHF. CDR3 sequence (DNA): TGTGCCAGCTCACCAGATCAGGGGACACAGCATTTT.

A few counts support this clone. The chain employs TRBV28 and TRBJ1-2; tentatively, D is TRBD1 (6 bases). CDR1 and CDR2 (germline): MDHEN, SYDVKM. This CDR3 region has 15 residues. Trimming left V 5 bases short and J 0 bases short, with 13 bases between. In DNA form, the CDR3 reads TGTGCCAGCAGTGGCGGGGGCCCTTCTAACTATGGCTACACCTTC. Translating it yields CASSGGGPSNYGYTF.

The chain links TRBV5-1 to TRBJ2-7; TRBD2 is a possible D gene (5 bases). V lost 2 bases to trimming and J lost 2 bases, with 14 bases between them. Germline CDR1 is SGHRS and CDR2 is YFSETQ. The CDR3 has 15 amino acids. The DNA of the CDR3 is TGCGCCAGCAGCTTAGGCGGGCCTAATCCCTACGAGCAGTACTTC. Residues: CASSLGGPNPYEQYF.

This chain uses TRBV29-1 with TRBJ2-2; 10 bases are shared with TRBD1. The V gene end was trimmed by 6 bases and the J gene end by 5 bases; junction bases not matched to a gene: 3. The CDR3 consists of 13 residues. Germline CDR1 reads SQVTM; CDR2 reads ANQGSEA. CDR3 DNA: TGCAGCGTACCGGGACAGGGGACCGGGGAGCTGTTTTTT. The encoded protein is CSVPGQGTGELFF.

This clone came up once. The rearrangement joins TRBV29-1 to TRBJ1-5; TRBD1 matches 7 bases. CDR3 length equals 12 residues. Germline V CDR1 and CDR2: SQVTM, ANQGSEA. Losses at the gene ends were 7 bases for V and 4 bases for J; bases not matched to a gene: 4. The CDR3: CSASTGNQPQHF. CDR3 DNA: TGCAGCGCCTCGACAGGGAATCAGCCCCAGCATTTT.

This chain links TRBV7-9 with TRBJ2-7, with 11 nucleotides matching TRBD1. The CDR3 spans 14 residues. Germline V CDR1 and CDR2: SEHNR, FQNEAQ (reference sequence). J gave up 5 bases and V 3 bases, and 3 bases lay outside the gene matches. CDR3 amino acids: CASSFGQGAHEQYF. CDR3 sequence (DNA): TGTGCCAGCAGCTTCGGACAGGGGGCTCACGAGCAGTACTTC. Variable domain in full (rest from reference TRBV7-9 and TRBJ2-7): DTGVSQNPRHKITKRGQNVTFRCDPISEHNRLYWYRQTLGQGPEFLTYFQNEAQLEKSRLLSDRFSAERPKGSFSTLEIQRTEQGDSAMYLCASSFGQGAHEQYFGPGTRLTVT.

The rearrangement joins TRBV15 to TRBJ1-3, with D unresolved. Germline V gene data show CDR1 as LNHNV and CDR2 as YYDKDF (reference sequence). The CDR3 spans 15 residues. V lost 0 bases to trimming and J lost 0 bases, with 6 bases between them. The DNA for the CDR3 is TGTGCCACCAGCAGAGATAGGAGCTCTGGAAACACCATATATTTT. It is translated as CATSRDRSSGNTIYF.

The CDR3 region is CATDGTANTEAFF. CDR3 nucleotides: TGTGCCACGGATGGGACAGCGAACACTGAAGCTTTCTTT. The chain recombines TRBV24-1 with TRBJ1-1, with 7 positions matching TRBD1. The junction had 5 bases not matched to a gene; V was cut back by 10 bases and J by 1 base. The germline gives CDR1 KGHDR, CDR2 SFDVKD. The CDR3 extends over 13 amino acids.

The chain links TRBV3-1 (or the pseudogene TRBV3-2) to TRBJ1-4, with a possible D match to TRBD1 (6 bases). Trimming removed 1 base from V and 8 bases from J, with 11 bases in between. CDR3 size: 14 residues. Germline CDR1 and CDR2: LGHDT and YNNKEL (reference sequence). The CDR3 DNA reads as TGTGCCAGCAGCCAAGTAGGGGGAAAGGAAAAACTGTTTTTT. It encodes CASSQVGGKEKLFF.

This chain connects TRBV5-1 to TRBJ2-5; TRBD2 aligns across 7 bases. This CDR3 is 14 amino acids long. J lost 0 bases, V lost 4 bases, and 3 bases had no gene match. Germline loops: CDR1 SGHRS, CDR2 YFSETQ. CDR3 in DNA: TGCGCCAGCAGCGCCGGGGGGTACCAAGAGACCCAGTACTTC. This encodes CASSAGGYQETQYF.

V and J are TRBV5-8 and TRBJ2-1, with D maybe TRBD1 (6 bases). This CDR3 region has 17 residues. The germline CDR1 and CDR2 sequences are SGHTS and YDEGEE. Trimming took off 7 bases at V and 8 bases at J, with 28 bases between the two ends. This CDR3 reads CASLRVGGRGVKDEQFF. As DNA, the CDR3 is TGTGCCAGCTTACGAGTTGGGGGCCGGGGAGTGAAAGATGAGCAGTTCTTC. Drawing the rest from reference TRBV5-8 and TRBJ2-1, the complete variable domain is EAGVTQSPTHLIKTRGQQATLRCSPISGHTSVYWYQQALGLGLQFLLWYDEGEERNRGNFPPRFSGRQFPNYSSELNVNALELEDSALYLCASLRVGGRGVKDEQFFGPGTRLTVL.

The chain has TRBV29-1 and TRBJ1-3, with D maybe TRBD1 (5 bases). The V end was cut by 1 base, the J end by 2 bases, with 9 bases between. In germline, CDR1 is SQVTM, CDR2 ANQGSEA. This CDR3 has 14 residues. CDR3 residues: CSVEGRGAGNTIYF. CDR3 nucleotides: TGCAGCGTTGAAGGGCGGGGGGCTGGAAACACCATATATTTT.

The chain is built from TRBV27 and TRBJ1-2, with 8 bases fitting TRBD1. There are 15 residues in the CDR3. V dropped 2 bases and J dropped 4; count of bases not matched to a gene: 6. Germline assignment: CDR1 MNHEY and CDR2 SMNVEV (reference sequence). CDR3 coding DNA: TGTGCCAGCAGTTTAGGCCAGGGGGCCGGCTATGGCTACACCTTC. This translates into CASSLGQGAGYGYTF.

The rearrangement joins TRBV11-2 to TRBJ1-2; D is perhaps TRBD1 (6 bases). The CDR3 contains 13 residues. The germline gives CDR1 SGHAT, CDR2 FQNNGV. V was trimmed by 7 bases and J by 8 bases, leaving 17 bases between them. In DNA, the CDR3 is TGTGCCAGCACCTCTACAGGGTTAGGGGGCTACACCTTC. Translating it yields CASTSTGLGGYTF.

The DNA for the CDR3 is TGTGCTAGTGGTCCGAGAGGGGGCGAATTAAACGACTATGGCTACACCTTC. Protein product: CASGPRGGELNDYGYTF. The rearrangement links TRBV12-5 to TRBJ1-2; 7 positions agree with TRBD1. The junction had 15 bases not matched to a gene; V was cut back by 5 bases and J by 3 bases. Germline values: CDR1 LGHNT, CDR2 FRNRAP. This CDR3 is built from 17 residues.

This clone has just one count. Relative to the germline gene, one junction end is altered; a read error may explain this. The gene calls are TRBV7-7 and TRBJ2-3; 7 bases are shared with TRBD1. Per the germline V gene, CDR1 is SSHAT and CDR2 is FNYEAQ (reference sequence). CDR3 length: 14 residues. CDR3 coding DNA: TGTGCTAGCAGCCCGACAGGGATAACAGATACGCAGTATTTT. Protein sequence: CASSPTGITDTQYF. Complete variable domain (other parts from reference TRBV7-7 and TRBJ2-3): GAGVSQSPRYKVTKRGQDVTLRCDPISSHATLYWYQQALGQGPEFLTYFNYEAQPDKSGLPSDRFSAERPEGSISTLTIQRTEQRDSAMYRCASSPTGITDTQYFGPGTRLTVL.

The rearrangement links TRBV2 to TRBJ2-4, with a tentative D call TRBD1 (6 bases). The V gene's germline CDR1 is SNHLY and CDR2 FYNNEI. Deletions cut 7 bases from V and 0 bases from J, with 10 bases between. CDR3 length equals 14 residues. For the CDR3, the DNA is TGTGCCAGCAAAGGGGGTTTAGCCAAAAACATTCAGTACTTC. This sequence encodes CASKGGLAKNIQYF.

The rearrangement links TRBV28 to TRBJ1-5, with D possibly being TRBD1 (6 bases). The germline V gene encodes CDR1 MDHEN and CDR2 SYDVKM. The CDR3 loop spans 14 amino acids. V shed 7 bases and J shed 3 bases, with 13 bases lying between them. The CDR3 loop is CASTPRGINQPQHF. The CDR3 DNA follows: TGTGCCAGCACCCCGAGGGGGATCAATCAGCCCCAGCATTTT.